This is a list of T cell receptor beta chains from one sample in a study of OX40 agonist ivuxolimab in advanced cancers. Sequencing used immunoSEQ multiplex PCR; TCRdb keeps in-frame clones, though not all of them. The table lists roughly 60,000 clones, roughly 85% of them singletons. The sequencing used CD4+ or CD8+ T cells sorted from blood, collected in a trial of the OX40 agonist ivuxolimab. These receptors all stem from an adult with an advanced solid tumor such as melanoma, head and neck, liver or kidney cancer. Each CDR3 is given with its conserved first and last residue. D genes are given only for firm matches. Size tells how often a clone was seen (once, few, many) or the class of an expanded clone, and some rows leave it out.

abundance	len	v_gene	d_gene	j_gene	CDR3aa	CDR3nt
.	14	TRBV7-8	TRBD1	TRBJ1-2	CASSPDRDPYGYTF	TGTGCCAGCAGCCCAGACAGGGACCCATATGGCTACACCTTC
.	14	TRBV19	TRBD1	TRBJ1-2	CASSKDRGYYGYTF	TGTGCCAGTAGTAAAGACAGGGGCTACTATGGCTACACCTTC
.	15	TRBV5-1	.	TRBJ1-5	CASSEGQGHGQPQHF	TGCGCCAGCAGCGAGGGGCAGGGGCATGGTCAGCCCCAGCATTTT
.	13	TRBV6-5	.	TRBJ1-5	CASRRASNQPQHF	TGTGCCAGCAGGAGGGCTAGCAATCAGCCCCAGCATTTT
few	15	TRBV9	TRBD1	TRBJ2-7	CASSVGTGSSYEQYF	TGTGCCAGCAGCGTAGGGACAGGGTCCTCCTACGAGCAGTACTTC
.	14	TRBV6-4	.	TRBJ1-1	CASSSEVGNTEAFF	TGTGCCAGCAGTTCCGAGGTGGGGAACACTGAAGCTTTCTTT
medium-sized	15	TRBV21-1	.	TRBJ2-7	CASSKDSASCWEQYF	TGTGCCAGCAGCAAAGACTCGGCTAGCTGTTGGGAGCAGTACTTC
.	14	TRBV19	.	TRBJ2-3	CASSIDHSIDTQYF	TGTGCCAGTAGTATAGATCACAGTATAGATACGCAGTATTTT
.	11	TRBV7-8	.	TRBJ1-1	CASSCGVLPFF	TGTGCCAGCAGCTGCGGAGTCCTGCCTTTCTTT
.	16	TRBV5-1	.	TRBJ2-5	CASSPGTGVAIGTQYF	TGCGCCAGCAGCCCCGGGACGGGGGTGGCTATAGGGACCCAGTACTTC
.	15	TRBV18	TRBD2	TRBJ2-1	CASSPVGGRINEQFF	TGTGCCAGCTCACCCGTCGGCGGGAGGATAAATGAGCAGTTCTTC